One and the same sample provided the 6 T cell receptor beta chains below, sequenced in a study of T cell changes during pregnancy in multiple sclerosis. Data came from immunoSEQ multiplex PCR; TCRdb stores just in-frame clones and leaves some out. The data show 65,000 to 75,000 clones, roughly 92% seen once. Specimen: peripheral blood, collected after pregnancy. All receptors derive from a female donor in good health, enrolled as a control in a pregnancy study.

This chain connects TRBV28 to TRBJ1-1; TRBD1 matches 7 bases. Germline V CDR1 and CDR2: MDHEN, SYDVKM. Unmatched junction bases numbered 12, after V lost 6 bases and J lost 8 bases. The CDR3 sequence is 14 residues long. CDR3 DNA: TGTGCCAGCAGCTTTCTCGGGACAGCAATCGAAGCTTTCTTT. Amino acid sequence: CASSFLGTAIEAFF.

This chain uses TRBV18 with TRBJ2-7, with D possibly TRBD2 on 5 matching bases. The CDR3 runs 13 residues. Trimming stripped 6 bases from V and 3 bases from J, with 12 bases between. Germline V gene lookup returns CDR1 KGHSH and CDR2 LQKENI. The CDR3 region has the DNA TGTGCCAGCTCCGGGGTGAGCAACTACGAGCAGTACTTC. This encodes CASSGVSNYEQYF.

V and J are TRBV5-1 and TRBJ2-3, with D tentatively TRBD2 (5 bases). Trimming removed 4 bases from V and 3 bases from J, with 15 bases in between. Germline CDR1 is SGHRS and CDR2 is YFSETQ. The CDR3 length is 15 residues. The CDR3 loop reads CASSVQTLATDTQYF. As DNA, the CDR3 is TGCGCCAGCAGCGTACAGACCCTAGCAACAGATACGCAGTATTTT. Using reference TRBV5-1 and TRBJ2-3 for the parts outside the CDR3, the full variable domain is KAGVTQTPRYLIKTRGQQVTLSCSPISGHRSVSWYQQTPGQGLQFLFEYFSETQRNKGNFPGRFSGRQFSNSRSEMNVSTLELGDSALYLCASSVQTLATDTQYFGPGTRLTVL.

In the case of this clone: A read error may account for a junction end that differs from germline. The chain links TRBV4-1 to TRBJ2-7; the match to TRBD2 covers 9 bases. Germline V gives CDR1 MGHRA, CDR2 YSYEKL. The CDR3 totals 14 residues. CDR3 nucleotides: TGCGCCAGCAGCCAAGAGTTGGCTAGCGGGGTTCAAGACTTC. Translating it yields CASSQELASGVQDF.

The rearrangement uses TRBV19 and TRBJ1-5; 8 positions agree with TRBD1. From germline, CDR1 is LNHDA and CDR2 SQIVND (reference sequence). The CDR3 is 15 residues long. J was trimmed by 2 bases and V by 7 bases; bases with no gene match: 7. In DNA form, the CDR3 reads TGTGCCAGTAAGGGACAGGAGGGGGGCAATCAGCCCCAGCATTTT. It specifies CASKGQEGGNQPQHF.

The chain uses TRBV7-9 and TRBJ2-3; 8 bases are shared with TRBD2. Trimming removed 4 bases from V and 2 bases from J; junction bases left unmatched: 17. The germline gives CDR1 SEHNR, CDR2 FQNEAQ (reference sequence). CDR3 length: 19 residues. The CDR3 sequence: CASSYPDGVAGTATDTQYF. CDR3 nucleotide sequence: TGTGCCAGCAGCTATCCGGACGGAGTAGCGGGGACCGCCACAGATACGCAGTATTTT.